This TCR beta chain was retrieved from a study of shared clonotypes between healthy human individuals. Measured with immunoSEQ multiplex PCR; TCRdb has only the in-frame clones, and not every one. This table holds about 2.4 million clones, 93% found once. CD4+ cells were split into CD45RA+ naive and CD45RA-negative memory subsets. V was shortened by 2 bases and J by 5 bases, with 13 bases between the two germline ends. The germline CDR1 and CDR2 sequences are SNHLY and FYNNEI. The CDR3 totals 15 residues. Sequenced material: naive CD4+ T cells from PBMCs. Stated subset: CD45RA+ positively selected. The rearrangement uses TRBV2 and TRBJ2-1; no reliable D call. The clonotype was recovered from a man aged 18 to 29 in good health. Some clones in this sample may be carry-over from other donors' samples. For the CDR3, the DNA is TGTGCCAGCAGTGAATTGGGCGGTACCGACAATGAGCAGTTCTTC. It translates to CASSELGGTDNEQFF.